Below, 9 T cell receptor beta chains from the same sample are listed, as sequenced in a study of response to subunit inactivated influenza vaccine. One entry per CDR3 protein results from TCRdb running MiXCR on the RT-PCR reads. The sample includes approximately 160,000 distinct CDR3 sequences, approximately 12% of them seen just once. This specimen consisted of CD8+ T cells sorted from PBMCs, obtained roughly 24 months after vaccination. The receptors here all came from a man aged 50-75 years who received an inactivated influenza vaccine.

This clonotype was observed a few times. V is TRBV27 and J is TRBJ2-2, with D tentatively TRBD1 or TRBD2 (5 bases each). With 2 bases removed from V and 4 bases from J, the gap between germline ends came to 20 bases. Germline V gene lookup returns CDR1 MNHEY and CDR2 SMNVEV (reference sequence). The CDR3 totals 18 residues. The CDR3 DNA reads as TGTGCCAGCAGTTTACGCCCGGGGATGGTGAGGGGCACCGGGGAGCTGTTTTTT. As protein: CASSLRPGMVRGTGELFF.

The rearrangement links TRBV11-2 to TRBJ2-5, with TRBD2 as a possible D gene (5 bases). The CDR3 has 14 residues. V dropped 3 bases and J dropped 1 base, with 9 bases sitting between them. The germline gives CDR1 SGHAT, CDR2 FQNNGV. The CDR3 loop is CASSFFGIQETQYF. The CDR3 DNA sequence: TGTGCCAGCAGCTTTTTCGGGATCCAAGAGACCCAGTACTTC.

The rearrangement uses TRBV18 and TRBJ2-3; 7 positions match TRBD1. The length of the CDR3 is 15 residues. CDR1 is KGHSH and CDR2 is LQKENI in the germline V gene. Trimming removed 2 bases from V and 3 bases from J; junction bases left unmatched: 5. The DNA for the CDR3 is TGTGCCAGCTCACCAGGACAGGTATTAACAGATACGCAGTATTTT. It is translated as CASSPGQVLTDTQYF.

This clonotype was picked up many times. This chain joins TRBV4-3 and TRBJ2-1, with a tentative D call TRBD2 (6 bases). There are 15 residues in the CDR3. Germline CDR1 and CDR2: LGHNA and YSLEER. V lost 1 base and J lost 1, with 8 bases in between. CDR3 protein: CASSQVAESYNEQFF. The CDR3 DNA reads TGCGCCAGCAGCCAAGTAGCGGAATCCTACAATGAGCAGTTCTTC.

The chain links TRBV7-6 to TRBJ2-5; a weak D match, TRBD1 (5 bases). The germline V gene encodes CDR1 SGHVS and CDR2 FNYEAQ. V lost 1 base to trimming and J lost 5 bases, with 11 bases between them. The CDR3 runs to 14 residues. Here the CDR3 reads CASSLEAGHETQYF. The CDR3 region has the DNA TGTGCCAGCAGCTTAGAGGCAGGGCACGAGACCCAGTACTTC.

This clonotype was observed a few times. The chain links TRBV2 to TRBJ2-3; D may correspond to TRBD1 or TRBD2 (5 bases each). The CDR3 runs to 15 residues. Germline CDR1 is SNHLY and CDR2 is FYNNEI. V dropped 1 base and J dropped 2 bases, with 10 bases sitting between them. CDR3: CASSEGGFSTDTQYF. The CDR3 bases are TGTGCCAGCAGTGAAGGGGGGTTTTCCACAGATACGCAGTATTTT. The variable domain in full, completed from reference TRBV2 and TRBJ2-3, reads EPEVTQTPSHQVTQMGQEVILRCVPISNHLYFYWYRQILGQKVEFLVSFYNNEISEKSEIFDDQFSVERPDGSNFTLKIRSTKLEDSAMYFCASSEGGFSTDTQYFGPGTRLTVL.

This clonotype came up a few times. The chain recombines TRBV5-6 with TRBJ1-6; the D is unclear. Germline CDR1 SGHDT, CDR2 YYEEEE. V lost 2 bases, J lost 5 bases, and 5 bases lay in between. CDR3 length: 13 residues. CDR3 in DNA: TGTGCCAGCAGCTTAGCCCATAATTCACCCCTCCACTTT. Its translation: CASSLAHNSPLHF.

A few counts support this clonotype. This sequence joins TRBV24-1 and TRBJ1-2, with 8 bases matching TRBD1. The CDR3 has 14 residues. Germline lookup yields CDR1 KGHDR and CDR2 SFDVKD. Trimming removed 3 bases from V and 6 bases from J; junction bases left unmatched: 5. Here the CDR3 DNA reads TGTGCCACCAGTGATGCAGGGGGCCCGGATGGCTACACCTTC. Translating gives CATSDAGGPDGYTF.

This clonotype has just a few counts. V usage is TRBV3-1 and J usage is TRBJ2-7; 9 bases are a match to TRBD1. J gave up 0 bases and V 5 bases, and 8 bases lay outside the gene matches. Looked up from germline, CDR1 is LGHDT and CDR2 is YNNKEL (reference sequence). The CDR3 covers 16 residues. The CDR3 reads CASSNGQGPGSYEQYF. The CDR3 DNA follows: TGTGCCAGCAGCAACGGACAGGGGCCCGGCTCCTACGAGCAGTACTTC.